These T cell receptor beta chains were read from a single sample in a study of T cell responses to AZD1222 COVID-19 vaccine. The table came from immunoSEQ multiplex PCR; TCRdb's copy has only in-frame clones and leaves some out. The sample records some 130,000 clones, 85% to 95% being singletons. The material sequenced was peripheral blood, taken 28 days after the second AZD1222 dose. The receptors stem from an adult who received the AZD1222 COVID-19 vaccine. Each CDR3 is given with its conserved first and last residue. D genes are given only for firm matches. Clone size is given for some rows only: seen once, a few or many times, or a class if the clone is expanded.

j_call,clone_size,v_call,d_call,cdr3_nt,cdr3_aa
TRBJ2-1,-,TRBV7-9,-,TGTGCCAGCAGCGTAGGGCGACAAAATGAGCAGTTCTTC,CASSVGRQNEQFF
TRBJ1-1,-,TRBV5-1,-,TGCGCCAGCAGCTTGGGGGGCTTCACTGAAGCTTTCTTT,CASSLGGFTEAFF
TRBJ1-1,-,TRBV29-1,TRBD1,TGCAGTGCTGACAGGGAGAGCACTGAAGCTTTCTTT,CSADRESTEAFF
TRBJ1-2,-,TRBV6-5,TRBD1,TGTGCCAGCAGGGCCCTACAGGGGGACTATGGCTACACCTTC,CASRALQGDYGYTF
TRBJ1-6,-,TRBV19,-,TGTGCCAGTAGTAGGGGGTCGTCCCAGGTACCCCTCCACTTT,CASSRGSSQVPLHF
TRBJ2-5,-,TRBV6-5,-,TGTGCCAGCAGTTACTCGACCGGGTCTGGGCGAGAGACCCAGTACTTC,CASSYSTGSGRETQYF
TRBJ1-4,few,TRBV5-1,-,TGCGCCAGCAGCCGAGACAGTACAACTAATGAAAAACTGTTTTTT,CASSRDSTTNEKLFF
TRBJ2-7,-,TRBV9,-,TGTGCCAGCAGCGCGTACAGGGGAGGGGTTTTCCACGAGCAGTACTTC,CASSAYRGGVFHEQYF
TRBJ2-5,-,TRBV6-2/TRBV6-3,TRBD2,TGTGCCAGCAGTGGACTAGCGGGGGGTTACAGTGGAGAGACCCAGTACTTC,CASSGLAGGYSGETQYF
TRBJ1-6,-,TRBV28,-,TGTGCCAGCAGTCCCGTTCTTTCGCCCCTCCACTTT,CASSPVLSPLHF
TRBJ2-4,-,TRBV24-1,-,TGTGCCACCAGTGCAACAGGGAGGAAAGGAGCCAAAAACATTCAGTACTTC,CATSATGRKGAKNIQYF
TRBJ2-1,once,TRBV19,-,TGTGCCAGTTCCCCCCTACCTCCTTGGTCCTACAATGAGCAGTTCTTC,CASSPLPPWSYNEQFF
TRBJ2-5,-,TRBV10-3,-,TGTGCCATCAGCACTAGCACCAACCAAGAGACCCAGTACTTC,CAISTSTNQETQYF
TRBJ1-5,-,TRBV4-2,-,TGTGCCAGCGGGACTTGGGGCAATCAGCCCCAGCATTTT,CASGTWGNQPQHF
TRBJ1-6,-,TRBV7-9,-,TGTGCCAGCAGCTTAGCAACAGGGAGGTCACCCCTCCACTTT,CASSLATGRSPLHF
TRBJ2-3,-,TRBV6-5,-,TGTGCCAGCACCTTGAACACAGGTTTAACAGATACGCAGTATTTT,CASTLNTGLTDTQYF
TRBJ2-7,-,TRBV11-1,-,TGTGCCAGCAGCCCGAGGGAGAAGGTCGACGAGCAGTACTTC,CASSPREKVDEQYF
TRBJ1-6,-,TRBV6-1,TRBD1,TGTGCCAGCAGTGAAGACGGGACAGTAAATTCACCCCTCCACTTT,CASSEDGTVNSPLHF
TRBJ1-1,few,TRBV11-3,-,TGTGCCAGCAGCCCGATCGAGTGGGAGGGAACGGGGGCTGAAGCTTTCTTT,CASSPIEWEGTGAEAFF
TRBJ2-7,-,TRBV9,TRBD2,TGTGCCAGCAGCGCCGGGACTAGCTCCTACGAGCAGTACTTC,CASSAGTSSYEQYF
TRBJ2-5,once,TRBV18,TRBD2,TGTGCCAGCTCACCGGGACTAGCGGGGGTGTCAGGAGAGACCCAGTACTTC,CASSPGLAGVSGETQYF
TRBJ1-1,-,TRBV7-9,TRBD1,TGTGCCAGCAGCCCCCGGGACAGTGCTTTCTTT,CASSPRDSAFF
TRBJ2-7,once,TRBV18,-,TGTGCCAGCTCACCGGGTAGTAGCAGCGCCCCTTACGAGCAGTACTTC,CASSPGSSSAPYEQYF
TRBJ2-3,few,TRBV5-4,-,TGTGCCAGCAGCCCCGGAGGTACAGACTTATATACGCAGTATTTT,CASSPGGTDLYTQYF
TRBJ1-1,-,TRBV20-1,-,TGCAGTGCTAGTCAGGGGTTAAAGACTGAAGCTTTCTTT,CSASQGLKTEAFF
TRBJ2-1,-,TRBV2,TRBD2,TGTGCCAGCAGTGACCCTAGCGGGGGGGCTCGGGAGCAGTTCTTC,CASSDPSGGAREQFF
TRBJ1-2,-,TRBV4-1,-,TGCGCCAGCAGCCAAGAAAGTCGATCCAGCTACACCTTC,CASSQESRSSYTF
TRBJ1-1,-,TRBV6-4,-,TGTGCCAGCAGTCCACGAGTCTCAGGGCGGGCTGAAGCTTTCTTT,CASSPRVSGRAEAFF
TRBJ2-5,once,TRBV7-9,TRBD1,TGTGCCAGCAGCCGCACAGGGGTTGAGACCCAGTACTTC,CASSRTGVETQYF
TRBJ2-3,-,TRBV3-1/TRBV3-2,-,TGTGCCAGCAGCCAAGGCTCCCAGACTCGGTATACGCAGTATTTT,CASSQGSQTRYTQYF
TRBJ1-2,once,TRBV11-2,TRBD1,TGTGCCAGCAGCGGTCAGACAGGGGAAAGCTACACCTTC,CASSGQTGESYTF
TRBJ2-7,-,TRBV19,-,TGTGCCAGTAGTATAGGAGGGCTAGCTGGGGAGCAGTACTTC,CASSIGGLAGEQYF
TRBJ2-7,-,TRBV3-1/TRBV3-2,-,TGTGCCAGCAGCCAGATATGGGCCAGGGGATTACCCCCCTCCTACGAGCAGTACTTC,CASSQIWARGLPPSYEQYF
TRBJ2-7,-,TRBV4-2,-,TGTGCCAGCAGCCAAGAGGGGTACGAGCAGTACTTC,CASSQEGYEQYF
TRBJ1-2,once,TRBV6-5,TRBD1,TGTGCCAGCAGTTACAACGGACAGGGCGACTATGGCTACACCTTC,CASSYNGQGDYGYTF
TRBJ2-5,-,TRBV9,-,TGTGCCAGCAGCGCGCAGGGGCCGGAGACCCAGTACTTC,CASSAQGPETQYF